The 30 T cell receptor beta chains in this list originate from one sample, sequenced in a study of blood T cell repertoires in COVID-19. Only in-frame clones appear in the TCRdb table, and some are missing; sequencing was by immunoSEQ multiplex PCR. The data show 140,000 to 150,000 clones, around nine tenths seen once. The sequencing sample was made of PBMCs or T cells enriched from blood (not recorded which). These receptors originate from a woman aged 25 to 39 with acute COVID-19.

V usage is TRBV28 and J usage is TRBJ2-5; no firm D call. Germline V gene lookup returns CDR1 MDHEN and CDR2 SYDVKM. Trimming took off 6 bases at V and 4 bases at J, with 6 bases between the two ends. CDR3 size: 11 residues. The CDR3 here is CASRHGETQYF. CDR3 DNA sequence: TGTGCCAGCAGGCACGGAGAGACCCAGTACTTC.

V and J are TRBV5-1 and TRBJ2-5, with D possibly being TRBD1 (5 bases). Germline loops: CDR1 SGHRS, CDR2 YFSETQ. This CDR3 comprises 15 residues. V shed 3 bases and J shed 0 bases, with 12 bases lying between them. For the CDR3, the DNA is TGCGCCAGCAGCTGGACCGGACATGACCAAGAGACCCAGTACTTC. Translated: CASSWTGHDQETQYF.

The chain joins TRBV24-1 to TRBJ2-5; weak D call: TRBD2 (5 bases). The CDR3 runs to 13 residues. V lost 9 bases and J 2 bases, leaving 12 bases between the germline ends. The germline CDR1 and CDR2 sequences are KGHDR and SFDVKD. CDR3 sequence (DNA): TGTGCCACCGCCTCGGGATCTCAAGAGACCCAGTACTTC. Residues: CATASGSQETQYF.

The chain uses TRBV6-1 and TRBJ1-3, with a tentative D call TRBD1 (6 bases). V was clipped by 2 bases and J by 4 bases, with 12 bases between them. The germline gives CDR1 MNHNS, CDR2 SASEGT. This CDR3 region has 15 residues. CDR3 in DNA: TGTGCCAGCAGTGAAATGGGGGGGCCGGGAAACACCATATATTTT. Translation: CASSEMGGPGNTIYF.

The chain joins TRBV6-2 or TRBV6-3 to TRBJ2-5; 13 bases agree with TRBD2. Germline V lookup: CDR1 MNHEY, CDR2 SVGEGT. CDR3 length: 16 residues. V shed 6 bases, J shed 5 bases, and the junction held 9 bases outside the gene matches. The CDR3 spells CASSQGLAGVLETQYF. The CDR3 DNA sequence: TGTGCCAGCAGCCAAGGACTAGCGGGAGTGTTGGAGACCCAGTACTTC.

The rearrangement uses TRBV3-1 (or the pseudogene TRBV3-2) and TRBJ2-7; D might be TRBD1 (5 bases). In germline, CDR1 is LGHDT, CDR2 YNNKEL (reference sequence). The CDR3 contains 13 residues. The V end was cut by 4 bases, the J end by 3 bases, with 10 bases between. CDR3 DNA: TGTGCCAGCAGCCCCGACAGACTCTACGAGCAGTACTTC. Translating it yields CASSPDRLYEQYF.

The chain uses TRBV28 and TRBJ1-6, with D possibly being TRBD1 (5 bases). Germline V lookup: CDR1 MDHEN, CDR2 SYDVKM. V was pared by 1 base and J by 8 bases, with 12 bases between. The CDR3 runs 15 residues. CDR3 sequence reads: CASSLSRGIDSPLHF. The CDR3 DNA is TGTGCCAGCAGTTTATCTAGGGGTATCGATTCACCCCTCCACTTT.

This clone is a singleton in its sample. The V gene is TRBV15, the J gene TRBJ1-3; tentatively, D is TRBD1 (5 bases). The CDR3 loop spans 16 amino acids. V gave up 1 base and J gave up 9 bases, with 19 bases separating them. Germline V gene sequence: CDR1 LNHNV, CDR2 YYDKDF (reference sequence). CDR3 region: CATSRAGLPLESTIYF. In nucleotides, the CDR3 is TGTGCCACCAGCAGAGCGGGACTCCCTCTGGAAAGCACCATATATTTT.

The chain recombines TRBV9 with TRBJ2-7; 7 bases map to TRBD1. Per germline, CDR1 SGDLS and CDR2 YYNGEE. The CDR3 runs 16 residues. Unmatched junction bases numbered 11, after V lost 0 bases and J lost 5 bases. The CDR3 DNA reads as TGTGCCAGCAGCGTAGGGGTTGACAGGGTTAGCAACGAGCAGTACTTC. Translation gives CASSVGVDRVSNEQYF.

This chain joins TRBV19 and TRBJ2-3, with 8 bases matching TRBD2. The CDR3 totals 14 residues. V was clipped by 4 bases and J by 6 bases; unmatched bases: 6. CDR1 and CDR2 (germline): LNHDA, SQIVND (reference sequence). In nucleotides, the CDR3 is TGTGCCAGTAGTACTCCGGGGGGGCCGGATACGCAGTATTTT. This sequence encodes CASSTPGGPDTQYF.

The rearrangement links TRBV19 to TRBJ1-1; maybe TRBD1 (6 bases). V was shortened by 5 bases and J by 11 bases, with 18 bases between the two germline ends. This CDR3 is 13 amino acids long. CDR1 LNHDA and CDR2 SQIVND come from the germline V gene (reference sequence). This CDR3 is CASSDQTGRRAFF. CDR3 DNA: TGTGCCAGTAGTGACCAAACAGGGCGACGGGCTTTCTTT.

The V gene is TRBV20-1, the J gene TRBJ1-1; the D is unclear. This CDR3 has 11 residues. Germline V lookup: CDR1 DFQATT, CDR2 SNEGSKA (reference sequence). Trimming removed 6 bases at V and 9 bases at J, with 14 bases between. The CDR3 bases are TGCAGTGCCGCGGTGCATCCACAAGCTTTCTTT. It specifies CSAAVHPQAFF.

The gene calls are TRBV7-2 and TRBJ2-2, with 9 bases aligning to TRBD1. Germline V gene sequence: CDR1 SGHTA, CDR2 FQGNSA. The CDR3 covers 14 residues. V lost 7 bases and J lost 5; bases outside the gene matches: 5. The CDR3: CASTKGQGTGELFF. The CDR3 coding sequence is TGTGCCAGCACCAAGGGACAGGGTACCGGGGAGCTGTTTTTT.

This chain uses TRBV19 with TRBJ2-7, with TRBD2 matching over 13 bases. From germline, CDR1 is LNHDA and CDR2 SQIVND (reference sequence). The CDR3 contains 15 residues. Germline trimming cut 6 bases from V and 5 bases from J; bases unmatched to any gene: 7. The CDR3, as DNA: TGTGCCAGTAGACAACTAGCGGGAGGGGGAAACGAGCAGTACTTC. This sequence encodes CASRQLAGGGNEQYF.

This chain joins TRBV12-3 or TRBV12-4 and TRBJ1-1; D gene ambiguous. Trimming shortened V by 2 bases and J by 1 base, and 5 bases separated the two germline ends. This CDR3 spans 13 amino acids. The CDR3 loop is CASSLRRNTEAFF. CDR3 in DNA: TGTGCCAGCAGTTTAAGGAGGAACACTGAAGCTTTCTTT.

This chain uses TRBV5-6 with TRBJ2-1; 7 bases are shared with TRBD2. Germline V gene lookup returns CDR1 SGHDT and CDR2 YYEEEE. CDR3 size: 14 residues. V trimming: 0 bases; J trimming: 5 bases; junction bases outside the gene matches: 2. The CDR3 nucleotides are TGTGCCAGCAGCTTGGTGGGAGGGAACAATGAGCAGTTCTTC. Translation: CASSLVGGNNEQFF.

As DNA, the CDR3 is TGTGCCAGCAGCCAAGTTAACGGGGATGAAGCTTTCTTT. Translated: CASSQVNGDEAFF. V gene TRBV4-2 combines with J gene TRBJ1-1; D gene uncertain. The CDR3 has 13 residues. V lost 1 base and J lost 7, with 10 bases in between. Germline CDR1 LGHNA, CDR2 YNFKEQ.

This chain links TRBV3-1 (or the pseudogene TRBV3-2) with TRBJ1-1; D is possibly TRBD1 (6 bases). The germline V gene encodes CDR1 LGHDT and CDR2 YNNKEL (reference sequence). Trimming stripped 6 bases from V and 11 bases from J, with 22 bases between. The CDR3 consists of 14 residues. The CDR3 nucleotides read TGTGCCAGCAGACCCCCCGGGGGGGCCCTGAAGGCTTTCTTT. The encoded protein is CASRPPGGALKAFF.

The chain links TRBV28 to TRBJ1-5; 7 bases fit TRBD1. The germline V gene encodes CDR1 MDHEN and CDR2 SYDVKM. V was clipped by 5 bases and J by 5 bases; unmatched bases: 12. The CDR3 length is 16 residues. In DNA, the CDR3 is TGTGCCAGCAGTGACGACAGGGACTGGCCTGATCAGCCCCAGCATTTT. It encodes CASSDDRDWPDQPQHF.

This chain joins TRBV6-1 and TRBJ1-4, with 7 bases lining up with TRBD1. The CDR3 spans 15 residues. CDR1 and CDR2 (germline): MNHNS, SASEGT. V gave up 2 bases and J gave up 7 bases; unmatched junction bases: 7. The CDR3 loop reads CASSEHRTGSEKLFF. DNA for the CDR3: TGTGCCAGCAGTGAACACCGGACAGGTAGTGAAAAACTGTTTTTT.

The chain is built from TRBV18 and TRBJ1-6, with 7 bases identical to TRBD1. The CDR3 totals 14 residues. V dropped 5 bases and J dropped 9; count of bases not matched to a gene: 7. Per the germline V gene, CDR1 is KGHSH and CDR2 is LQKENI. Here the CDR3 DNA reads TGTGCCAGCTCAGCACAGGGGCGGGGTTCACCCCTCCACTTT. Translation: CASSAQGRGSPLHF.

The chain has TRBV2 and TRBJ1-2; possibly TRBD1 for D (5 bases). The CDR3 is 13 amino acids. CDR1 is SNHLY, CDR2 FYNNEI, per germline. With 1 base removed from V and 5 bases from J, the gap between germline ends came to 8 bases. The chain's CDR3 is CASSEGTTYGYTF. The CDR3 DNA follows: TGTGCCAGCAGTGAAGGGACAACTTATGGCTACACCTTC.

V gene TRBV11-2 combines with J gene TRBJ2-7, with 11 nucleotides matching TRBD2. The CDR3 consists of 17 residues. V was pared by 4 bases and J by 0 bases, with 8 bases of the junction left unmatched. CDR1 is SGHAT, CDR2 FQNNGV, per germline. DNA for the CDR3: TGTGCCAGCAGCTCACTAGCGGGAGCCCCAAGCTCCTACGAGCAGTACTTC. This translates into CASSSLAGAPSSYEQYF.

The rearrangement joins TRBV13 to TRBJ2-7; perhaps TRBD2 as D (6 bases). The CDR3 contains 16 residues. V shed 6 bases and J shed 3 bases, with 21 bases lying between them. The germline CDR1 and CDR2 sequences are PRHDT and FYEKMQ (reference sequence). The CDR3 reads CASSSGSASDYYEQYF. Written as DNA, the CDR3 is TGTGCCAGCAGTTCAGGCTCTGCTAGCGATTACTACGAGCAGTACTTC.

V gene TRBV19 combines with J gene TRBJ1-4; TRBD1 might be the D (5 bases). The germline V and J ends were trimmed by 3 bases and 3 bases, with 14 bases remaining between them. CDR1 is LNHDA and CDR2 is SQIVND in the germline V gene (reference sequence). This CDR3 spans 16 amino acids. This chain's CDR3 is CASSILRGEPNEKLFF. The DNA for the CDR3 is TGTGCCAGTAGTATCCTACGGGGGGAACCTAATGAAAAACTGTTTTTT.

This clone is a singleton in its sample. The J gene is TRBJ1-2, the V gene TRBV20-1; 8 bases line up with TRBD1. The ends lost 3 bases at V and 9 bases at J; junction bases unmatched: 6. This CDR3 comprises 12 residues. Germline assignment: CDR1 DFQATT and CDR2 SNEGSKA (reference sequence). For the CDR3, the DNA is TGCAGTGCTAGTTCTACAGGGGGTCGCTACACCTTC. It is translated as CSASSTGGRYTF.

The chain has TRBV5-4 and TRBJ2-7; 16 nucleotides align to TRBD2. There are 19 residues in the CDR3. V shed 4 bases, J shed 6 bases, and the junction held 16 bases outside the gene matches. Germline assignment: CDR1 SGHNT and CDR2 YYREEE (reference sequence). CDR3 residues: CASSDAKPGLAGGPLEQYF. CDR3 DNA sequence: TGTGCCAGCAGCGACGCAAAACCGGGACTAGCGGGAGGGCCACTCGAGCAGTACTTC.

The V gene is TRBV19, the J gene TRBJ2-5; TRBD1 aligns across 8 bases. This CDR3 has 15 residues. Germline trimming cut 5 bases from V and 4 bases from J; bases unmatched to any gene: 9. CDR1 and CDR2 (germline): LNHDA, SQIVND (reference sequence). The CDR3 DNA reads as TGTGCCAGTAGTTCTCAGGGGGCGCGTCGAGAGACCCAGTACTTC. Encoded protein: CASSSQGARRETQYF.

The chain recombines TRBV5-1 with TRBJ1-5; 7 bases line up with TRBD1. The CDR3 extends over 15 amino acids. The junction had 10 bases not matched to a gene; V was cut back by 0 bases and J by 10 bases. CDR1 SGHRS and CDR2 YFSETQ come from the germline V gene. CDR3 sequence reads: CASSLDPGTESPQHF. CDR3 nucleotide sequence: TGCGCCAGCAGCTTGGATCCCGGGACAGAAAGTCCCCAGCATTTT.

This chain uses TRBV27 with TRBJ1-4; 8 bases align to TRBD1. The CDR3 has 18 residues. CDR1 is MNHEY and CDR2 is SMNVEV in the germline V gene (reference sequence). The V and J ends lost 6 bases and 0 bases, in that order; junction bases with no gene match: 12. CDR3 amino acids: CASSSRTGRNSTNEKLFF. The CDR3 DNA reads as TGTGCCAGCAGCTCAAGGACAGGGCGAAACTCAACTAATGAAAAACTGTTTTTT.